The 19 T cell receptor beta chains listed next were all sequenced from one sample in a study of radiotherapy plus CTLA-4 blockade in lung cancer. TCRdb's copy holds only in-frame clones and misses some; the assay was immunoSEQ multiplex PCR. The repertoire holds about 66,000 clones, about four fifths seen once, with around 4% in the top ten. This specimen consisted of peripheral blood, obtained from a patient treated with radiotherapy plus ipilimumab. The source is a human donor with non-small cell lung cancer who had a partial response to radiotherapy plus ipilimumab.

This sequence joins TRBV14 and TRBJ2-7; TRBD1 aligns across 9 bases. Per the germline V gene, CDR1 is SGHDN and CDR2 is FVKESK. The CDR3 is 15 amino acids. Germline trimming cut 2 bases from V and 6 bases from J; bases unmatched to any gene: 8. The CDR3 DNA reads TGTGCCAGCAGCCAAAGGCCGGGACAGGGTTTCGAGCAGTACTTC. Translated, it gives CASSQRPGQGFEQYF. The entire variable domain, with the rest obtained from reference TRBV14 and TRBJ2-7, is as follows: EAGVTQFPSHSVIEKGQTVTLRCDPISGHDNLYWYRRVMGKEIKFLLHFVKESKQDESGMPNNRFLAERTGGTYSTLKVQPAELEDSGVYFCASSQRPGQGFEQYFGPGTRLTVT.

The table lists this clone with a count of one. This CDR3 is CAISGRRKLAGEGGTDTQYF. The CDR3 DNA sequence: TGTGCCATCAGTGGAAGAAGGAAACTAGCGGGAGAAGGAGGCACAGATACGCAGTATTTT. The chain couples TRBV10-3 to TRBJ2-3; 11 bases are a match to TRBD2. V lost 4 bases to trimming and J lost 1 base; unmatched junction nucleotides: 16. There are 20 residues in the CDR3. CDR1 is ENHRY, CDR2 SYGVKD, per germline.

The V and J genes are TRBV5-1 and TRBJ2-1; TRBD2 aligns across 8 bases. Germline V gives CDR1 SGHRS, CDR2 YFSETQ. CDR3 length: 15 residues. J gave up 4 bases and V 0 bases, and 3 bases lay outside the gene matches. For the CDR3, the DNA is TGCGCCAGCAGCTTGGCAGCGGGGGTATACAATGAGCAGTTCTTC. Amino acids: CASSLAAGVYNEQFF.

This clone was seen only once. The chain joins TRBV7-3 to TRBJ2-5; perhaps TRBD2 as D (6 bases). This CDR3 comprises 14 residues. CDR1 and CDR2 (germline): SGHTA, FQGTGA. Trimming took 5 bases from V and 5 from J, leaving 15 bases between them. CDR3 coding DNA: TGTGCCAGCAGCCCGACTAGTTTCGCCGAGACCCAGTACTTC. Its protein product is CASSPTSFAETQYF.

The CDR3 here is CASKAGGTTDTQYF. DNA for the CDR3: TGCGCCAGCAAGGCGGGGGGGACCACAGATACGCAGTATTTT. The V and J genes are TRBV5-1 and TRBJ2-3, with 9 nucleotides matching TRBD2. CDR3 size: 14 residues. V trimming: 6 bases; J trimming: 2 bases; junction bases outside the gene matches: 4. Germline loops: CDR1 SGHRS, CDR2 YFSETQ.

The rearrangement joins TRBV19 to TRBJ2-7; D unclear. This CDR3 has 11 amino acids. Germline loops: CDR1 LNHDA, CDR2 SQIVND (reference sequence). The V end lost 4 bases, the J end lost 3 bases, and 4 bases lay between the germline ends. The chain's CDR3 is CASSNSYEQYF. The DNA of the CDR3 is TGTGCCAGTAGTAACAGCTACGAGCAGTACTTC. The entire variable domain, with the rest obtained from reference TRBV19 and TRBJ2-7, is as follows: DGGITQSPKYLFRKEGQNVTLSCEQNLNHDAMYWYRQDPGQGLRLIYYSQIVNDFQKGDIAEGYSVSREKKESFPLTVTSAQKNPTAFYLCASSNSYEQYFGPGTRLTVT.

The chain carries TRBV29-1 and TRBJ2-2; 7 bases are shared with TRBD1. CDR3 length: 14 amino acids. Germline assignment: CDR1 SQVTM and CDR2 ANQGSEA. Germline trimming cut 4 bases from V and 5 bases from J; bases unmatched to any gene: 7. The CDR3 sequence: CSVARGRETGELFF. CDR3 DNA sequence: TGCAGCGTTGCGAGGGGGCGAGAGACCGGGGAGCTGTTTTTT.

The rearrangement links TRBV7-9 to TRBJ2-5; D is perhaps TRBD1 (6 bases). The CDR3 is 15 amino acids. Between the trimmed V and J ends, which lost 5 bases and 2 bases, there was a span of 15 bases. CDR1 and CDR2 from the germline V gene are SEHNR and FQNEAQ (reference sequence). The CDR3 region is CASSPHRTAQETQYF. Written as DNA, the CDR3 is TGTGCCAGCAGCCCACACCGGACAGCACAAGAGACCCAGTACTTC. Combining the CDR3 with reference TRBV7-9 and TRBJ2-5 gives the whole variable domain DTGVSQNPRHKITKRGQNVTFRCDPISEHNRLYWYRQTLGQGPEFLTYFQNEAQLEKSRLLSDRFSAERPKGSFSTLEIQRTEQGDSAMYLCASSPHRTAQETQYFGPGTRLLVL.

The chain recombines TRBV7-9 with TRBJ2-5; a weak D match, TRBD2 (5 bases). This CDR3 is 13 amino acids long. The germline CDR1 and CDR2 sequences are SEHNR and FQNEAQ (reference sequence). Trimming shortened V by 7 bases and J by 0 bases, and 9 bases separated the two germline ends. The CDR3 region is CASNREYQETQYF. CDR3 coding DNA: TGTGCCAGCAATAGGGAGTACCAAGAGACCCAGTACTTC. The entire variable domain, with the rest obtained from reference TRBV7-9 and TRBJ2-5, is as follows: DTGVSQNPRHKITKRGQNVTFRCDPISEHNRLYWYRQTLGQGPEFLTYFQNEAQLEKSRLLSDRFSAERPKGSFSTLEIQRTEQGDSAMYLCASNREYQETQYFGPGTRLLVL.

This clone was counted only a few times. The genes are TRBV7-9 and TRBJ2-7; D might be TRBD1 (7 bases). CDR3 length equals 18 residues. Per the germline V gene, CDR1 is SEHNR and CDR2 is FQNEAQ (reference sequence). V shed 3 bases and J shed 4 bases, with 25 bases lying between them. The CDR3 is CASSLATSRGIRNYEQYF. The CDR3 nucleotides are TGTGCCAGCAGCTTGGCAACTAGCAGGGGGATTAGGAATTACGAGCAGTACTTC.

J is TRBJ1-5 and V is TRBV5-8; TRBD1 agrees at 7 bases. CDR3 size: 14 residues. With 4 bases clipped from V and 4 bases from J, the junction kept 5 bases outside the gene matches. Germline CDR1 and CDR2: SGHTS and YDEGEE. The CDR3 DNA follows: TGTGCCAGCAGCCCTGGGACAGTAAATCAGCCCCAGCATTTT. This codes for CASSPGTVNQPQHF. The full variable domain, in which reference TRBV5-8 and TRBJ1-5 provide the parts outside the CDR3, is EAGVTQSPTHLIKTRGQQATLRCSPISGHTSVYWYQQALGLGLQFLLWYDEGEERNRGNFPPRFSGRQFPNYSSELNVNALELEDSALYLCASSPGTVNQPQHFGDGTRLSIL.

This chain's CDR3 is CASSLAAVTNTGELFF. CDR3 nucleotides: TGTGCCAGCAGCTTAGCGGCAGTTACGAACACCGGGGAGCTGTTTTTT. The V gene is TRBV7-6, the J gene TRBJ2-2; D remains ambiguous. Trimming pared 0 bases from V and 0 bases from J, leaving 8 bases between. CDR1 and CDR2 (germline): SGHVS, FNYEAQ. The CDR3 is 16 amino acids.

This sequence joins TRBV27 and TRBJ2-7, with TRBD2 matching over 9 bases. Trimming cost V 2 bases and J 2 bases; bases outside gene matches: 13. Per germline, CDR1 MNHEY and CDR2 SMNVEV (reference sequence). The CDR3 has 18 amino acids. This CDR3 reads CASSLGVIAGVLPYEQYF. The CDR3 coding sequence is TGTGCCAGCAGTTTAGGGGTGATAGCGGGAGTCCTGCCCTACGAGCAGTACTTC.

The sample holds a few counts of this clone. CDR3 sequence: CASSATVLNEQYF. The CDR3 region has the DNA TGTGCCAGTAGTGCGACAGTCTTGAACGAGCAGTACTTC. V is TRBV19 and J is TRBJ2-7; possible D gene TRBD1, 5 bases. This CDR3 comprises 13 residues. Between the trimmed V and J ends, which lost 5 bases and 5 bases, there was a span of 13 bases. Germline V lookup: CDR1 LNHDA, CDR2 SQIVND (reference sequence). The full variable domain, with the rest looked up from reference TRBV19 and TRBJ2-7, is DGGITQSPKYLFRKEGQNVTLSCEQNLNHDAMYWYRQDPGQGLRLIYYSQIVNDFQKGDIAEGYSVSREKKESFPLTVTSAQKNPTAFYLCASSATVLNEQYFGPGTRLTVT.

The genes are TRBV28 and TRBJ2-7; the D gene is possibly TRBD2 (6 bases). This CDR3 is 14 amino acids long. Germline CDR1 is MDHEN and CDR2 is SYDVKM. Trimming pared 1 base from V and 4 bases from J, leaving 11 bases between. The CDR3 is CASSLLGGSYEQYF. DNA for the CDR3: TGTGCCAGCAGTTTATTGGGGGGTTCGTACGAGCAGTACTTC.

This clone was found once. This chain connects TRBV9 to TRBJ1-1; D is unclear. V lost 2 bases to trimming and J lost 2 bases, with 7 bases between them. The CDR3 consists of 13 residues. Germline V gene sequence: CDR1 SGDLS, CDR2 YYNGEE. CDR3 DNA: TGTGCCAGCAGCGTTGACACTAACACTGAAGCTTTCTTT. Protein product: CASSVDTNTEAFF. The full variable domain, its missing parts supplied by reference TRBV9 and TRBJ1-1, is DSGVTQTPKHLITATGQRVTLRCSPRSGDLSVYWYQQSLDQGLQFLIQYYNGEERAKGNILERFSAQQFPDLHSELNLSSLELGDSALYFCASSVDTNTEAFFGQGTRLTVV.

This chain joins TRBV27 and TRBJ2-3; the D gene is possibly TRBD2 (5 bases). This CDR3 spans 16 amino acids. From germline, CDR1 is MNHEY and CDR2 SMNVEV (reference sequence). V lost 5 bases, J lost 0 bases, and 15 bases lay in between. CDR3 nucleotides: TGTGCCAGCAGTCCCCTCGGGGTTACTAGCACAGATACGCAGTATTTT. It encodes CASSPLGVTSTDTQYF.

The gene calls are TRBV5-1 and TRBJ1-4; 8 bases are shared with TRBD1. Germline V gene sequence: CDR1 SGHRS, CDR2 YFSETQ. V dropped 0 bases and J dropped 4; count of bases not matched to a gene: 5. This CDR3 contains 16 residues. CDR3 amino acids: CASSLAGGLGNEKLFF. CDR3 sequence (DNA): TGCGCCAGCAGCTTGGCAGGGGGCCTAGGTAATGAAAAACTGTTTTTT.

V usage is TRBV10-1 and J usage is TRBJ2-5, with TRBD1 matching 10 bases. The CDR3 has 14 residues. The germline CDR1 and CDR2 sequences are WNHNN and SYGVQD (reference sequence). Germline trimming cut 8 bases from V and 2 bases from J; bases unmatched to any gene: 5. The CDR3 DNA reads as TGCGCCAGCGGGACAGGGGTGCAACAAGAGACCCAGTACTTC. Its translation is CASGTGVQQETQYF.